The 22 T cell receptor beta chains below all came from one sample that was sequenced in a study of T cell repertoires in cytomegalovirus infection. No antigen is known for these receptors. TCRdb recomputed calls from the reads with MiXCR, one row per CDR3 protein. The sample carries about 24,000 distinct CDR3 sequences, 22% recorded once. The sample consisted of CD8+ T cells from cultured PBMCs, taken from culture after CMV antigen stimulation. These receptors all stem from a human donor in good health (CMV status not recorded). Some clones in this sample may be carry-over from other donors' samples.

This chain joins TRBV7-6 and TRBJ1-1; a weak D match, TRBD1 (6 bases). The CDR3 is made up of 20 amino acids. From germline, CDR1 is SGHVS and CDR2 FNYEAQ. V lost 0 bases and J lost 4, with 27 bases in between. CDR3: CASSLAPGEGGDRGFTEAFF. For the CDR3, the DNA is TGTGCCAGCAGCTTAGCTCCAGGGGAGGGCGGCGATCGAGGGTTCACTGAAGCTTTCTTT. The variable domain in full, with the rest retrieved from reference TRBV7-6 and TRBJ1-1, is GAGVSQSPRYKVTKRGQDVALRCDPISGHVSLYWYRQALGQGPEFLTYFNYEAQQDKSGLPNDRFSAERPEGSISTLTIQRTEQRDSAMYRCASSLAPGEGGDRGFTEAFFGQGTRLTVV.

V gene TRBV12-3 or TRBV12-4 combines with J gene TRBJ2-3; 8 nucleotides agree with TRBD1. The CDR3 totals 14 residues. J lost 1 base, V lost 6 bases, and 3 bases had no gene match. The CDR3 sequence: CASSQTGGTDTQYF. The CDR3 DNA follows: TGTGCCAGCAGCCAGACAGGGGGCACAGATACGCAGTATTTT.

This chain links TRBV9 with TRBJ2-7; possibly TRBD2 for D (6 bases). Trimming took 3 bases from V and 7 from J, leaving 23 bases between them. This CDR3 spans 16 amino acids. Germline lookup yields CDR1 SGDLS and CDR2 YYNGEE. CDR3 residues: CASSESGVGSLGEQYF. The CDR3 DNA reads TGTGCCAGCAGCGAGTCGGGAGTCGGCTCCCTGGGTGAGCAGTACTTC.

The rearrangement uses TRBV6-5 and TRBJ1-1; D remains ambiguous. Germline CDR1 is MNHEY and CDR2 is SVGAGI. Deletions cut 7 bases from V and 4 bases from J, with 7 bases between. There are 11 residues in the CDR3. The CDR3 DNA reads as TGTGCCAGCACCGCGGGCACTGAAGCTTTCTTT. Translation: CASTAGTEAFF.

V usage is TRBV7-2 and J usage is TRBJ2-7; D is uncertain. This CDR3 has 13 amino acids. In germline, CDR1 is SGHTA, CDR2 FQGNSA. V shed 5 bases and J shed 3 bases, with 11 bases lying between them. In nucleotides, the CDR3 is TGTGCCAGCAGCCAACCCCCTTACTACGAGCAGTACTTC. It codes for CASSQPPYYEQYF.

The chain links TRBV15 to TRBJ2-7; no reliable D call. V was trimmed by 1 base and J by 6 bases, leaving 19 bases between them. The CDR3 is 16 amino acids. Germline CDR1 and CDR2: LNHNV and YYDKDF (reference sequence). This CDR3 is CATSRGLDGTLLEQYF. The CDR3, as DNA: TGTGCCACCAGCAGAGGATTGGACGGTACCCTCCTCGAGCAGTACTTC.

The rearrangement joins TRBV12-5 to TRBJ1-2, with TRBD1 matching over 7 bases. The V gene's germline CDR1 is LGHNT and CDR2 FRNRAP. After removal of 0 bases from V and 2 bases from J, the junction contained 18 bases not matched to a gene. This CDR3 has 20 amino acids. The CDR3 protein is CASGLVLESGRGNPNYGYTF. In DNA form, the CDR3 reads TGTGCTAGTGGTTTGGTACTAGAATCGGGCAGGGGGAACCCCAACTATGGCTACACCTTC. Together with reference TRBV12-5 and TRBJ1-2, the CDR3 gives the full variable domain: DARVTQTPRHKVTEMGQEVTMRCQPILGHNTVFWYRQTMMQGLELLAYFRNRAPLDDSGMPKDRFSAEMPDATLATLKIQPSEPRDSAVYFCASGLVLESGRGNPNYGYTFGSGTRLTVV.

The chain is built from TRBV28 and TRBJ2-3; D remains ambiguous. In germline, CDR1 is MDHEN, CDR2 SYDVKM. V shed 1 base and J shed 5 bases, with 10 bases lying between them. This CDR3 comprises 14 residues. This CDR3 reads CASSLFGVGDTQYF. The DNA for the CDR3 is TGTGCCAGCAGTTTATTTGGGGTCGGAGATACGCAGTATTTT.

This chain joins TRBV9 and TRBJ2-7; D tentatively reads TRBD1 or TRBD2 (5 bases each). The CDR3 runs 16 residues. Germline lookup yields CDR1 SGDLS and CDR2 YYNGEE. V was pared by 0 bases and J by 0 bases, with 13 bases between. CDR3 nucleotides: TGTGCCAGCAGCGTAGGAGGGGACCCAGGCTCCTACGAGCAGTACTTC. It yields the protein CASSVGGDPGSYEQYF.

This clonotype was found many times. V and J are TRBV7-3 and TRBJ2-2; maybe TRBD1 (5 bases). Deletions cut 4 bases from V and 3 bases from J, with 12 bases between. The CDR3 has 15 amino acids. CDR1 and CDR2 from the germline V gene are SGHTA and FQGTGA. CDR3 residues: CASSSRQRYTGELFF. CDR3 bases: TGTGCCAGCAGCTCTCGACAGCGATACACCGGGGAGCTGTTTTTT.

The CDR3 sequence: CASSPPRGRGPDTQYF. As DNA, the CDR3 is TGTGCCAGCAGTCCCCCCCGGGGCCGCGGACCAGATACGCAGTATTTT. V usage is TRBV6-6 and J usage is TRBJ2-3, with D perhaps being TRBD1 or TRBD2 (5 bases each). This CDR3 is 16 amino acids long. V was shortened by 5 bases and J by 4 bases, with 19 bases between the two germline ends. Germline assignment: CDR1 MNHNY and CDR2 SVGAGI (reference sequence).

In its sample, this clonotype was seen many times. The rearrangement uses TRBV7-2 and TRBJ2-7, with D hard to call. Trimming shortened V by 2 bases and J by 3 bases, and 8 bases separated the two germline ends. The CDR3 totals 13 residues. The germline V gene has CDR1 SGHTA and CDR2 FQGNSA. The CDR3 protein is CASSLPEFYEQYF. CDR3 coding DNA: TGTGCCAGCAGCTTACCGGAATTCTACGAGCAGTACTTC.

The chain recombines TRBV10-3 with TRBJ1-1; TRBD1 matches 8 bases. There are 17 residues in the CDR3. V was pared by 0 bases and J by 0 bases, with 6 bases of the junction left unmatched. CDR1 is ENHRY and CDR2 is SYGVKD in the germline V gene. The CDR3 sequence: CAISESQGATMNTEAFF. CDR3 coding DNA: TGTGCCATCAGTGAGTCGCAGGGGGCTACGATGAACACTGAAGCTTTCTTT.

This clonotype was seen more than once but under ten times. The chain carries TRBV29-1 and TRBJ1-2; 10 positions match TRBD1. CDR1 and CDR2 from the germline V gene are SQVTM and ANQGSEA. V trimming: 4 bases; J trimming: 6 bases; junction bases outside the gene matches: 5. The CDR3 runs 13 residues. CDR3: CSVVVTGGHGYTF. In DNA, the CDR3 is TGCAGCGTTGTAGTGACAGGGGGCCATGGCTACACCTTC.

The sample holds many counts of this clonotype. The chain employs TRBV6-5 and TRBJ1-3; D uncertain. The CDR3 totals 18 residues. CDR1 is MNHEY and CDR2 is SVGAGI in the germline V gene. Trimming shortened V by 0 bases and J by 0 bases, and 15 bases separated the two germline ends. CDR3 DNA: TGTGCCAGCAGTTACTCGCGGCTGGCGGCACACTCTGGAAACACCATATATTTT. Translating it yields CASSYSRLAAHSGNTIYF.

The J gene is TRBJ2-5, the V gene TRBV5-1; 13 bases are shared with TRBD2. The germline V gene has CDR1 SGHRS and CDR2 YFSETQ. This CDR3 spans 17 amino acids. V was clipped by 5 bases and J by 5 bases; unmatched bases: 12. The CDR3 DNA follows: TGCGCCAGCAGTAACGGATTCGGGACTAGCGGGGCGGAGACCCAGTACTTC. Translating gives CASSNGFGTSGAETQYF. Variable domain in full (rest from reference TRBV5-1 and TRBJ2-5): KAGVTQTPRYLIKTRGQQVTLSCSPISGHRSVSWYQQTPGQGLQFLFEYFSETQRNKGNFPGRFSGRQFSNSRSEMNVSTLELGDSALYLCASSNGFGTSGAETQYFGPGTRLLVL.

The chain combines TRBV12-3 or TRBV12-4 with TRBJ1-1; D is possibly TRBD1 (6 bases). The CDR3 is made up of 15 amino acids. V gave up 4 bases and J gave up 1 base, with 13 bases separating them. The CDR3 region is CASSWVQGSNTEAFF. In nucleotides, the CDR3 is TGTGCCAGCAGTTGGGTACAGGGTTCGAACACTGAAGCTTTCTTT.

V and J are TRBV4-1 and TRBJ2-7, with 7 bases matching TRBD1. Germline values: CDR1 MGHRA, CDR2 YSYEKL. The CDR3 contains 15 residues. The trim removed 2 bases at V and 2 bases at J, leaving 6 bases unmatched. The CDR3 coding sequence is TGCGCCAGCAGCCAAAGACAGGGATCACCCTACGAGCAGTACTTC. It is translated as CASSQRQGSPYEQYF.

The rearrangement links TRBV5-1 to TRBJ1-1, with D perhaps matching TRBD1 (5 bases). Trimming left V 5 bases short and J 1 base short, with 15 bases between. The CDR3 runs to 15 residues. CDR1 and CDR2 from the germline V gene are SGHRS and YFSETQ. For the CDR3, the DNA is TGCGCCAGCAGAGATGGGAGGGGACCGAACACTGAAGCTTTCTTT. Translation: CASRDGRGPNTEAFF.

The chain recombines TRBV5-5 with TRBJ2-7; D uncertain. The CDR3 runs 11 residues. V lost 4 bases and J lost 5, with 7 bases in between. Per germline, CDR1 SGHKS and CDR2 YYEKEE (reference sequence). The CDR3 protein is CASSTQHEQYF. The CDR3 coding sequence is TGTGCCAGCAGCACCCAACACGAGCAGTACTTC.

This chain connects TRBV27 to TRBJ2-1; maybe TRBD2 (5 bases). V was clipped by 6 bases and J by 1 base, with 10 bases between them. The CDR3 loop spans 14 amino acids. Germline V gene lookup returns CDR1 MNHEY and CDR2 SMNVEV (reference sequence). The CDR3 DNA is TGTGCCAGCAGCCTCACTAGGTCCTACAATGAGCAGTTCTTC. Translated: CASSLTRSYNEQFF.

Ten or more counts support this clonotype. This sequence joins TRBV7-2 and TRBJ2-3; D is perhaps TRBD2 (6 bases). Trimming shortened V by 5 bases and J by 3 bases, and 18 bases separated the two germline ends. This CDR3 contains 16 residues. Germline V gene data show CDR1 as SGHTA and CDR2 as FQGNSA. The CDR3 DNA sequence: TGTGCCAGCAGCCCCCGGGCCCAGGGAGGTACAGATACGCAGTATTTT. Its protein product is CASSPRAQGGTDTQYF.